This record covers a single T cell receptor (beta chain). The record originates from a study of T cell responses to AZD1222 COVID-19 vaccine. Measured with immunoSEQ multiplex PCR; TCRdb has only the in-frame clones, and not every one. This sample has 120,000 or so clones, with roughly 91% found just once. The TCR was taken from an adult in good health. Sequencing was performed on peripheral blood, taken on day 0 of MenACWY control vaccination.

The DNA for the CDR3 is TGCGCCAGCAGCCTGGGGGACGGAACTTATGGCTACACCTTC. Its protein is CASSLGDGTYGYTF. This sequence joins TRBV4-3 and TRBJ1-2; D possibly corresponds to TRBD1 (5 bases). Germline-derived CDR1 and CDR2 are LGHNA and YSLEER. The CDR3 extends over 14 amino acids. The V and J ends lost 4 bases and 5 bases respectively, with 14 bases between them.